Described below is a single TCR beta chain sequence and its context. Its antigen remains unknown. These data originate in a study of OX40 agonist ivuxolimab in advanced cancers. Looking at the study overall: Every 2 weeks, patients received ivuxolimab intravenously, dosed at 0.01 to 10 mg/kg. General study points: The study found among the lowest clonal expansion in partial responders at 0.1-3.0 mg/kg. Nonresponders included some who also had low normalized T-cell clonal expansion.

TCRdb's copy holds only in-frame clones and misses some; the assay was immunoSEQ multiplex PCR. The sample gives roughly 84,000 clones, 81% of which show up once; 3.5% to 6% is in the top ten. This TCR was sampled from an adult with an advanced solid tumor such as melanoma, head and neck, liver or kidney cancer. Sequencing used CD4+ or CD8+ T cells sorted from blood, obtained in a trial of the OX40 agonist ivuxolimab.

CDR3 in amino acids: CASSWTGTGGPKKETQYF. CDR3 coding DNA: TGTGCCAGCAGCTGGACCGGGACAGGGGGCCCTAAAAAAGAGACCCAGTACTTC. This chain links TRBV5-6 with TRBJ2-5, with TRBD1 identical over 12 bases. Germline CDR1 and CDR2: SGHDT and YYEEEE. The length of the CDR3 is 18 residues. With V trimmed by 3 bases and J by 3 bases, 12 bases remained unmatched.